The next 17 T cell receptor beta chains were all read from a single sample in a study of cytomegalovirus exposure and HLA in healthy donors. The PCR employed 60 Vbeta primers together with 13 Jbeta primers. TCRdb keeps only in-frame clones here, not all; method: immunoSEQ multiplex PCR. The table shows 100,000 or so clones, with 70% to 80% occurring only once. Input material: PBMCs. The receptors derive from a woman younger than 35 in good health and CMV-seropositive.

The gene calls are TRBV9 and TRBJ1-1; TRBD1 matches at 12 bases. The CDR3 has 16 amino acids. Germline trimming cut 4 bases from V and 0 bases from J; bases unmatched to any gene: 4. Germline V gene data show CDR1 as SGDLS and CDR2 as YYNGEE. In DNA, the CDR3 is TGTGCCAGCAGCAGGGGACAGGGGGCTGTGAACACTGAAGCTTTCTTT. Its protein is CASSRGQGAVNTEAFF.

The chain is built from TRBV19 and TRBJ2-5; possible D gene TRBD2, 5 bases. The CDR3 extends over 15 amino acids. In germline, CDR1 is LNHDA, CDR2 SQIVND (reference sequence). V gave up 3 bases and J gave up 1 base, with 12 bases separating them. CDR3 bases: TGTGCCAGTAGTATCCTATCGGGGAGCCAAGAGACCCAGTACTTC. This translates into CASSILSGSQETQYF.

This chain uses TRBV5-1 with TRBJ2-2; 8 nucleotides match TRBD1. The germline gives CDR1 SGHRS, CDR2 YFSETQ. The CDR3 covers 15 residues. V trimming: 1 base; J trimming: 5 bases; junction bases outside the gene matches: 4. This chain's CDR3 is CASSLYTGGTGELFF. In nucleotides, the CDR3 is TGCGCCAGCAGCTTGTATACAGGGGGAACCGGGGAGCTGTTTTTT.

The chain links TRBV4-3 to TRBJ2-2, with D possibly being TRBD1 (5 bases). The CDR3 is made up of 16 amino acids. V was trimmed by 0 bases and J by 2 bases, leaving 10 bases between them. CDR1 and CDR2 (germline): LGHNA, YSLEER. The CDR3 bases are TGCGCCAGCAGCCAAGAAGGCAGGGAAAACACCGGGGAGCTGTTTTTT. This translates into CASSQEGRENTGELFF.

The V and J genes are TRBV4-2 and TRBJ1-2, with 10 bases fitting TRBD1. Germline CDR1 reads LGHNA; CDR2 reads YNFKEQ. The CDR3 has 16 amino acids. J lost 2 bases, V lost 3 bases, and 6 bases had no gene match. The CDR3 DNA reads TGTGCCAGCAGCCAGAGACAGGGGGCAGACAACTATGGCTACACCTTC. Translation gives CASSQRQGADNYGYTF.

As for this clone: A junction end diverges from the germline sequence, so it may reflect a read error. J is TRBJ1-1 and V is TRBV7-8; weak D call: TRBD1 (6 bases). CDR3 length: 14 residues. Germline values: CDR1 SGHVS, CDR2 FQNEAQ. This CDR3 reads CASSLGDRNIEAFF. The CDR3 coding sequence is TGTGCCAGCAGCTTAGGAGACAGGAACATTGAAGCTTTCTTT.

V usage is TRBV11-2 and J usage is TRBJ2-7; D may be TRBD2 (5 bases). V lost 2 bases to trimming and J lost 3 bases, with 20 bases between them. Germline-derived CDR1 and CDR2 are SGHAT and FQNNGV. The CDR3 length is 17 residues. The CDR3 reads CASSLSWVSAEGYEQYF. In DNA, the CDR3 is TGTGCCAGCAGCTTAAGCTGGGTATCGGCCGAGGGCTACGAGCAGTACTTC. Complete variable domain (other parts from reference TRBV11-2 and TRBJ2-7): EAGVAQSPRYKIIEKRQSVAFWCNPISGHATLYWYQQILGQGPKLLIQFQNNGVVDDSQLPKDRFSAERLKGVDSTLKIQPAKLEDSAVYLCASSLSWVSAEGYEQYFGPGTRLTVT.

The chain recombines TRBV6-5 with TRBJ2-7; D uncertain. Germline lookup yields CDR1 MNHEY and CDR2 SVGAGI. The ends were cut back, 0 bases at V and 0 bases at J, with 9 bases in the middle. The CDR3 runs to 15 residues. The CDR3 protein is CASSYSQAYSYEQYF. CDR3 bases: TGTGCCAGCAGTTACTCGCAGGCCTACTCCTACGAGCAGTACTTC.

The sample holds one count of this clone. The rearrangement joins TRBV7-9 to TRBJ1-4, with a weak D call TRBD1 (6 bases). Germline V lookup: CDR1 SEHNR, CDR2 FQNEAQ (reference sequence). The CDR3 has 15 amino acids. Trimming took off 3 bases at V and 5 bases at J, with 13 bases between the two ends. CDR3 nucleotides: TGTGCCAGCAGCTTCGTTGGACAGAGCAATGAAAAACTGTTTTTT. Translation gives CASSFVGQSNEKLFF.

The chain couples TRBV7-3 to TRBJ2-2; 7 bases match TRBD1. CDR3 length: 14 amino acids. Germline V gives CDR1 SGHTA, CDR2 FQGTGA. The V and J ends lost 4 bases and 6 bases, in that order; junction bases with no gene match: 5. Written as DNA, the CDR3 is TGTGCCAGCAGCTCGCAGGGGGTTCCCGGGGAGCTGTTTTTT. Its protein is CASSSQGVPGELFF. The full variable domain, completed using reference TRBV7-3 and TRBJ2-2, is GAGVSQTPSNKVTEKGKYVELRCDPISGHTALYWYRQSLGQGPEFLIYFQGTGAADDSGLPNDRFFAVRPEGSVSTLKIQRTERGDSAVYLCASSSQGVPGELFFGEGSRLTVL.

With regard to this clone: Different DNA sequences within this sample yield the same CDR3. The chain employs TRBV30 and TRBJ2-7; 10 bases map to TRBD1. CDR3 size: 14 residues. V shed 3 bases and J 4 bases; nucleotides not matched to a gene: 6. The germline V gene has CDR1 GTSNPN and CDR2 SVGIG (reference sequence). The CDR3 DNA is TGTGCCTGGAGCGGTTTGGGACAGGGGTACGAGCAGTACTTC. It encodes CAWSGLGQGYEQYF.

The chain is built from TRBV9 and TRBJ2-7; 10 bases map to TRBD1. CDR3 length: 17 amino acids. V was clipped by 0 bases and J by 2 bases; unmatched bases: 8. Germline CDR1 SGDLS, CDR2 YYNGEE. The CDR3 region has the DNA TGTGCCAGCAGCGTAGGTCGCTGGGACAGGGGTACCTACGAGCAGTACTTC. Its translation is CASSVGRWDRGTYEQYF.

The gene calls are TRBV15 and TRBJ2-7, with 9 bases identical to TRBD1. The germline gives CDR1 LNHNV, CDR2 YYDKDF (reference sequence). The CDR3 has 14 amino acids. The trim removed 3 bases at V and 5 bases at J, leaving 5 bases unmatched. The CDR3 loop is CATSRDRGVHEQYF. CDR3 sequence (DNA): TGTGCCACCAGCAGGGACAGGGGTGTCCACGAGCAGTACTTC.

This clone was observed at least ten times. The rearrangement uses TRBV5-1 and TRBJ2-2, with D unclear. The V and J ends lost 0 bases and 2 bases respectively, with 11 bases between them. The CDR3 loop spans 16 amino acids. CDR1 and CDR2 (germline): SGHRS, YFSETQ. The CDR3 reads CASSLVSSDNTGELFF. For the CDR3, the DNA is TGCGCCAGCAGCTTGGTATCCAGCGATAACACCGGGGAGCTGTTTTTT. Full variable domain (remainder filled in from reference TRBV5-1 and TRBJ2-2): KAGVTQTPRYLIKTRGQQVTLSCSPISGHRSVSWYQQTPGQGLQFLFEYFSETQRNKGNFPGRFSGRQFSNSRSEMNVSTLELGDSALYLCASSLVSSDNTGELFFGEGSRLTVL.

This clone was observed a single time. The chain recombines TRBV5-1 with TRBJ1-1; D call uncertain. CDR1 is SGHRS, CDR2 YFSETQ, per germline. The CDR3 has 14 residues. With 0 bases removed from V and 3 bases from J, the gap between germline ends came to 9 bases. CDR3 sequence: CASSLAGEYTEAFF. The CDR3 region has the DNA TGCGCCAGCAGCTTGGCCGGGGAGTACACTGAAGCTTTCTTT.

The rearrangement uses TRBV5-1 and TRBJ1-2, with 8 bases identical to TRBD1. The CDR3 sequence is 13 residues long. J lost 3 bases, V lost 2 bases, and 0 bases had no gene match. The germline CDR1 and CDR2 sequences are SGHRS and YFSETQ. The CDR3 is CASSLQGDYGYTF. The CDR3 nucleotides read TGCGCCAGCAGCTTACAGGGGGACTATGGCTACACCTTC.

Of note for this clone: This sample includes further DNA sequences coding for the same CDR3. V usage is TRBV6-5 and J usage is TRBJ2-7, with D tentatively TRBD1 (5 bases). Germline CDR1 reads MNHEY; CDR2 reads SVGAGI. Trimming stripped 6 bases from V and 3 bases from J, with 9 bases between. This CDR3 comprises 12 residues. The CDR3 bases are TGTGCCAGCAGGGACACGAGCTACGAGCAGTACTTC. It codes for CASRDTSYEQYF.